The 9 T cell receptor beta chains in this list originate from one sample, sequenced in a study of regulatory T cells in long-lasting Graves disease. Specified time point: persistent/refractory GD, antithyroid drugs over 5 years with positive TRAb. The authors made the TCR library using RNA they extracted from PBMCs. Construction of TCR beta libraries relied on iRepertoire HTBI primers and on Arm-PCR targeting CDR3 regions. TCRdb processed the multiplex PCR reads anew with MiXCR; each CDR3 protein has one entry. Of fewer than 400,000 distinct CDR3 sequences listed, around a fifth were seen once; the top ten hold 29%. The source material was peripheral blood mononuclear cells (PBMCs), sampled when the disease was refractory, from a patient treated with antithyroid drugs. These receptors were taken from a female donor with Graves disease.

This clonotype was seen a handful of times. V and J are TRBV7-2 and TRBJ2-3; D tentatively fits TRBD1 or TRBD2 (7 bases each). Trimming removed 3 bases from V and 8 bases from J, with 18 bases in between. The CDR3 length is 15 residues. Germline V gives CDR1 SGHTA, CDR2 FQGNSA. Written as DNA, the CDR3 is TGTGCCAGCAGCTTGGGGCTAGCAGGGGGGGGTACGCAGTATTTT. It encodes CASSLGLAGGGTQYF.

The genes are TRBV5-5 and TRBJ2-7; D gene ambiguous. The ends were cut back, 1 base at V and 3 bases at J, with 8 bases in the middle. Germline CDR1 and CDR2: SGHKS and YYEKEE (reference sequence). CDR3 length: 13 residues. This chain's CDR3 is CASSLSQNYEQYF. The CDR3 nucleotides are TGTGCCAGCAGCTTGAGTCAGAACTACGAGCAGTACTTC.

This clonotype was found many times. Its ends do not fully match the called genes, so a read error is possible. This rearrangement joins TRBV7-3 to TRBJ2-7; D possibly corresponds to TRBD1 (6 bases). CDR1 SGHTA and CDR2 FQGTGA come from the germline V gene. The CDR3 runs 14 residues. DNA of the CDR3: TGTGCCAGCAGTTTGGACAGATACTCCTACGAGCAATACTTC. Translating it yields CASSLDRYSYEQYF.

CDR3 protein: CASSPQGARVATNEKLFF. In DNA form, the CDR3 reads TGTGCCAGCAGCCCACAGGGGGCCCGAGTTGCAACTAATGAAAAACTGTTTTTT. The chain has TRBV4-2 and TRBJ1-4; 9 bases map to TRBD1. The germline V gene encodes CDR1 LGHNA and CDR2 YNFKEQ. The V segment lost 4 bases and the J segment 0 bases; nucleotides outside the gene matches: 9. There are 18 residues in the CDR3.

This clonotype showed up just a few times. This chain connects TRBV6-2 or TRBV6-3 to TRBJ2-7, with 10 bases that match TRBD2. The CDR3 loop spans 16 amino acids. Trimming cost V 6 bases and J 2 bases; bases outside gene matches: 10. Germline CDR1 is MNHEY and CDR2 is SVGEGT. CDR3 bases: TGTGCCAGCAGCCGATCTAGCGGGAGACATCCCTACGAGCAGTACTTC. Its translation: CASSRSSGRHPYEQYF.

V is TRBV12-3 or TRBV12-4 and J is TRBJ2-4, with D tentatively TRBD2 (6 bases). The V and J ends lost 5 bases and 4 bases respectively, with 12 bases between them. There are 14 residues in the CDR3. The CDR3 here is CASSAGDLKNIQYF. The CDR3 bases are TGTGCCAGCAGTGCCGGGGACTTGAAAAACATTCAGTACTTC.

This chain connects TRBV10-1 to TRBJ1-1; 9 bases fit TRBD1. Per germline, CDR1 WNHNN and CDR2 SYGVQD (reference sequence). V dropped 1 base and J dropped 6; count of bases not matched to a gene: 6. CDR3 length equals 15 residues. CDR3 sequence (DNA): TGCGCCAGCAGTGAGTTGAGGGGGACAGGGTCTGAAGCTTTCTTT. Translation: CASSELRGTGSEAFF.

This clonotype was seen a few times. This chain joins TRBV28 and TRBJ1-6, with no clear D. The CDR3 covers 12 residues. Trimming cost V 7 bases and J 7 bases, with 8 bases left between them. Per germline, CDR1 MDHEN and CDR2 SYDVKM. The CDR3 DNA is TGTGCCAGCATGCTCAGAAATTCACCCCTCCACTTT. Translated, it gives CASMLRNSPLHF.

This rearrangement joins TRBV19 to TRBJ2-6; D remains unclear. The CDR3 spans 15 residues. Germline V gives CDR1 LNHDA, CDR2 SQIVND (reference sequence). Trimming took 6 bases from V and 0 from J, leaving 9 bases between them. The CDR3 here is CASRTVNSGANVLTF. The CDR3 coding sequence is TGTGCCAGTAGGACTGTAAACTCTGGGGCCAACGTCCTGACTTTC.